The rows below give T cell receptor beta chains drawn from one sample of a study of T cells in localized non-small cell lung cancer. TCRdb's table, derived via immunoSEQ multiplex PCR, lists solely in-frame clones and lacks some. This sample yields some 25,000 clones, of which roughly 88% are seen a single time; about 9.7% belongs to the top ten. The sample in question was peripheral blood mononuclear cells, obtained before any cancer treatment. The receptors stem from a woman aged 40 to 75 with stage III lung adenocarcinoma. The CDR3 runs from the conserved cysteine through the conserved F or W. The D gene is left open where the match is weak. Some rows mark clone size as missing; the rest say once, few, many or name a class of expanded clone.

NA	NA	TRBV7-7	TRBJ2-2	TGTGCCAGCAGCTTAGGAGTGAACACCGGGGAGCTGTTTTTT	CASSLGVNTGELFF
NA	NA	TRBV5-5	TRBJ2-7	TGTGCCAGCAGCTTAGGACCCCGCAGTGACGAGCAGTACTTC	CASSLGPRSDEQYF
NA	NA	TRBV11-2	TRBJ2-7	TGTGCCAGCAGCTTAGGAAGAGGAAGGAGCTCCTACGAGCAGTACTTC	CASSLGRGRSSYEQYF
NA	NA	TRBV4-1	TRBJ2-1	TGCGCCAGCAGCCAGGGCTACCCCCACCTCTCCTACAATGAGCAGTTCTTC	CASSQGYPHLSYNEQFF
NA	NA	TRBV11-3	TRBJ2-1	TGTGCCAGCAGCTCCTGGGGGGGGCGCAATGAGCAGTTCTTC	CASSSWGGRNEQFF
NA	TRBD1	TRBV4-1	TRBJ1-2	TGCGCCAGCAGCCGAGGACAGGCTGGTAGTGGCTACACCTTC	CASSRGQAGSGYTF
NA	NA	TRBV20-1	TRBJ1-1	TGCAGTGCCATCATTAAAAAAGCTTTCTTT	CSAIIKKAFF
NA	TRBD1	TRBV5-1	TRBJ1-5	TGCGCCAGCAGCTTTGGACAGGGAGAGAATCAGCCCCAGCATTTT	CASSFGQGENQPQHF
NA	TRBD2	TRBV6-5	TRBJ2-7	TGTGCGGCGGGGGAGCAAGCGGCGCAGTACTTC	CAAGEQAAQYF
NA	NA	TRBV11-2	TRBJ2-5	TGTGCCAGCAGCCCAGGACTGGTGGAGACCCAGTACTTC	CASSPGLVETQYF
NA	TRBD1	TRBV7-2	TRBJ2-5	TGTGCCAGCAGCTTAGCATACCAGGGACAGGGGGCTGGGGAGACCCAGTACTTC	CASSLAYQGQGAGETQYF
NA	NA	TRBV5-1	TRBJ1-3	TGCGCCAGCAGCTTGGGGGGGCCTGGAAACACCATATATTTT	CASSLGGPGNTIYF
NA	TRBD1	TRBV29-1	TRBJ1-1	TGCAGCGTTGTAGGGGGCAACACTGAAGCTTTCTTT	CSVVGGNTEAFF
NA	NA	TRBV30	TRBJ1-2	TGTGCCTGGAGTTTGGGGATAAACTATGGCTACACCTTC	CAWSLGINYGYTF
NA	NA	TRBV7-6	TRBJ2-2	TGTGCCAGCAGCTTTACCGGGGCCGACACCGGGGAGCTGTTTTTT	CASSFTGADTGELFF
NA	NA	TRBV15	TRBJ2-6	TGTGCCACCAGCAGAGATGGGCCCTCTGGGGCCAACGTCCTGACTTTC	CATSRDGPSGANVLTF
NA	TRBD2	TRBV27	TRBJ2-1	TGTGCCAGCAGTCCCCTAGCGGGAGACAATGAGCAGTTCTTC	CASSPLAGDNEQFF
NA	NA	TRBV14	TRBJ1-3	TGTGCCAGCAGCCAGCTACAGGGAAACACCATATATTTT	CASSQLQGNTIYF
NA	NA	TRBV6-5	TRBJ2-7	TGTGCCAGCAGTTACGACAGCTCCTACGAGCAGTACTTC	CASSYDSSYEQYF
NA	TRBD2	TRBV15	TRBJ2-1	TGTGCCACGTCTGGCGGGGGAACGTACAATGAGCAGTTCTTC	CATSGGGTYNEQFF
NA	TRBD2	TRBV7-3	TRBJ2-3	TGTGCCAGCAGCGTCGGGACTAGCGGGAGCGGTAGCACAGATACGCAGTATTTT	CASSVGTSGSGSTDTQYF
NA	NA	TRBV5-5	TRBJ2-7	TGTGCCAGCAGCTTGAGGAGGGTAGGATCCTACGAGCAGTACTTC	CASSLRRVGSYEQYF
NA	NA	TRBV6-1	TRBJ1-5	TGTGCCAGCAAGGGCATCAATAGCAATCAGCCCCAGCATTTT	CASKGINSNQPQHF
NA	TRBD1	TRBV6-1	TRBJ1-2	TGTGCCAGCATTCCGACAGGGTCAAACTATGGCTACACCTTC	CASIPTGSNYGYTF
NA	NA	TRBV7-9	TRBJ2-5	TGTGCCAGCAGCTCTAGGGGAAACCAAGAGACCCAGTACTTC	CASSSRGNQETQYF
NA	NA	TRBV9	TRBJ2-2	TGTGCCAGCAGCGTAGGGGGAATCGGCACCGGGGAGCTGTTTTTT	CASSVGGIGTGELFF
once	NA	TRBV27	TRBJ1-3	TGTGCCAGCACCTCCCTAGAGGGGAATACGGGAAACACCATATATTTT	CASTSLEGNTGNTIYF
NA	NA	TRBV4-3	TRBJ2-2	TGCGCCAGCAGCCATAGTAGCGCGGGCACCGGGGAGCTGTTTTTT	CASSHSSAGTGELFF
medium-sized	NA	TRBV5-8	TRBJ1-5	TGTGCCAGCAGCTTGCAGGGTTATAGCAATCAGCCCCAGCATTTT	CASSLQGYSNQPQHF
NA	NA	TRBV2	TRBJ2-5	TGTGCCAGCAGACCGGACACCCGGGAGACCCAGTACTTC	CASRPDTRETQYF
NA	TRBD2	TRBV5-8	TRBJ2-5	TGTGCCAGCAGCCGGAGCGGGAGGATAGGGGAGACCCAGTACTTC	CASSRSGRIGETQYF
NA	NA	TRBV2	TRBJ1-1	TGTGCCAGCAGTGACCGACGGGGGGTCACTGAAGCTTTCTTT	CASSDRRGVTEAFF
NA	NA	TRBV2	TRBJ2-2	TGTGCCAGCACCGAGGGCTACACCGGGGAGCTGTTTTTT	CASTEGYTGELFF
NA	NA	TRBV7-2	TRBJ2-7	TGTGCCAGCAGCTTAAGTCCCGTAGGATCCTACGAGCAGTACTTC	CASSLSPVGSYEQYF
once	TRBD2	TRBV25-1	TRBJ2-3	TGTGCCAGCAGTGAAAGCGGGGGGGCCGGAGATACGCAGTATTTT	CASSESGGAGDTQYF
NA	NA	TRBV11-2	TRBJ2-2	TGTGCCAGCGGTAGCTCTTTAGTCGCCGGGGAGCTGTTTTTT	CASGSSLVAGELFF
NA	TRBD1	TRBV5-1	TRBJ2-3	TGCGCCACCAAAGGGGACAGCCACACAGATACGCAGTATTTT	CATKGDSHTDTQYF
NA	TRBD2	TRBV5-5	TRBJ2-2	TGTGCCAGCAGCTTGGGGAGGACTAGTGCCGGGGAGCTGTTTTTT	CASSLGRTSAGELFF
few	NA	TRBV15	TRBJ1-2	TGTGCCACCAGCAGAGAACGGGGGGGGCCCTATGGCTACACCTTC	CATSRERGGPYGYTF
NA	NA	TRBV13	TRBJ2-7	TGTGCCAGCAGCTTATCTAACCCTCCTCCCTACGAGCAGTACTTC	CASSLSNPPPYEQYF